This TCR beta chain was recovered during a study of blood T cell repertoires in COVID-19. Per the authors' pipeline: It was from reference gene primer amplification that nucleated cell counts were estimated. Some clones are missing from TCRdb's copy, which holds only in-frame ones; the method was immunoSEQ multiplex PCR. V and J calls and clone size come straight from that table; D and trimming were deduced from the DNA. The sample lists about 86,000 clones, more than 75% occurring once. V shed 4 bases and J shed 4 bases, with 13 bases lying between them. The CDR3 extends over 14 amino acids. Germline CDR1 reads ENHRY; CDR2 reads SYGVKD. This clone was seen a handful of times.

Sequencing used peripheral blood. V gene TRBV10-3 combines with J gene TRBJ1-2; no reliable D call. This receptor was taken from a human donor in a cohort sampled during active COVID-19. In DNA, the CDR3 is TGTGCCATCAGTGGTACTACTTCCGTCTATGGCTACACCTTC. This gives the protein CAISGTTSVYGYTF.